The clone carrying this TCR beta chain was counted between two and nine times. What it binds is not known. The data were produced by immunoSEQ multiplex PCR, yet TCRdb's version contains in-frame clones alone and is incomplete. This table has hundreds of thousands of clones, roughly 86% appearing once. The data were taken from a study of cytomegalovirus exposure and HLA in healthy donors. Study-level results: The study recorded over 150 TCR beta chains that were cytomegalovirus-associated.

CDR3 length: 15 residues. V was pared by 7 bases and J by 4 bases, with 6 bases of the junction left unmatched. Germline assignment: CDR1 SNHLY and CDR2 FYNNEI. The sequencing input was PBMCs. The chain couples TRBV2 to TRBJ2-2, with TRBD2 matching 10 bases. The clonotype comes from a woman under 40 in good health and CMV-seropositive. DNA for the CDR3: TGTGCCAGCAAAACGCTAGCGGGAGTCACCGGGGAGCTGTTTTTT. Encoded protein: CASKTLAGVTGELFF.